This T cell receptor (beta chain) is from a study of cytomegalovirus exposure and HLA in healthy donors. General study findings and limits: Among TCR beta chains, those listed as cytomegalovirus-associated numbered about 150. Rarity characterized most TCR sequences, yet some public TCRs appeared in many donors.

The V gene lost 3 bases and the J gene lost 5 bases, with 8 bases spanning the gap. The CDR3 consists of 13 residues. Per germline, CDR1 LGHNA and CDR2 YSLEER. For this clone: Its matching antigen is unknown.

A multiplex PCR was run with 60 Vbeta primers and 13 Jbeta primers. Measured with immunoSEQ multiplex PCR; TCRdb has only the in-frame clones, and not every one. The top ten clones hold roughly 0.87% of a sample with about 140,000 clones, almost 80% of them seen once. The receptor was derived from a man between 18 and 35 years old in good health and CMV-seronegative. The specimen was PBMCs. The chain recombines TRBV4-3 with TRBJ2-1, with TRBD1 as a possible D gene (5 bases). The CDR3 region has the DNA TGCGCCAGCAGCCAGGGGCCGGACAATGAGCAGTTCTTC. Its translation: CASSQGPDNEQFF.